The TCR beta chain described here comes from a study of blood T cells in healthy people across ages. Findings and caveats of the study: A strong correlation was found between TCR beta diversity and the percentage of naive T cells.

A sample-barcoded 5' primer and a J-beta primer mix were used in a second PCR of roughly 7 to 11 cycles. Each cDNA molecule was tagged by a template-switch adaptor with 12 random nucleotides. MiXCR, applied by TCRdb to the 5' RACE reads, yields one record per CDR3 protein. The sample lists approximately 800,000 distinct CDR3 sequences, 20% to 30% occurring once. The CDR3 loop spans 13 amino acids. Looked up from germline, CDR1 is MNHEY and CDR2 is SMNVEV (reference sequence). V shed 5 bases and J shed 4 bases, with 10 bases lying between them. The table lists this clonotype with a few counts. What it binds is unknown. The sample was also reused in another study, on T cells of mothers and their children.

Sample: blood. This rearrangement joins TRBV27 to TRBJ2-3; unclear D gene. This sequence originates from a boy aged 5-17 years in good health. The CDR3 DNA reads as TGTGCCAGCAGTCCCACCCCCCCAGATACGCAGTATTTT. Its protein product is CASSPTPPDTQYF.